A single sample is the source of the 24 T cell receptor beta chains below, sequenced in a study of cytomegalovirus exposure and HLA in healthy donors. Use of 60 Vbeta and 13 Jbeta primers characterized the PCR. TCRdb keeps only in-frame clones here, not all; method: immunoSEQ multiplex PCR. The table shows approximately 140,000 clones, with about 79% occurring only once. Material: PBMCs. The receptors here all came from a male donor in good health and CMV-seronegative.

CDR3 sequence (DNA): TGTGCCAGCTGTGTGTTAGCGGGAGTGGGCGAGCAGTACTTC. It encodes CASCVLAGVGEQYF. V and J are TRBV6-5 and TRBJ2-7, with 9 bases that match TRBD2. The CDR3 consists of 14 residues. Losses at the gene ends were 8 bases for V and 6 bases for J; bases not matched to a gene: 11. Germline CDR1 MNHEY, CDR2 SVGAGI.

The chain employs TRBV5-6 and TRBJ1-2; D gene uncertain. Germline CDR1 is SGHDT and CDR2 is YYEEEE. This CDR3 is built from 13 residues. Trimming took 4 bases from V and 4 from J, leaving 11 bases between them. The CDR3 DNA follows: TGTGCCAGCAGCCCCGGACTTAGCTATGGCTACACCTTC. This sequence encodes CASSPGLSYGYTF.

This chain connects TRBV5-1 to TRBJ1-3, with D uncertain. The germline V gene has CDR1 SGHRS and CDR2 YFSETQ. There are 16 residues in the CDR3. V shed 4 bases and J shed 0 bases, with 14 bases lying between them. The DNA of the CDR3 is TGCGCCAGCAGCCCGGCGGGGTTCAACTCTGGAAACACCATATATTTT. Its translation is CASSPAGFNSGNTIYF.

V is TRBV12-5 and J is TRBJ1-1; TRBD1 aligns across 12 bases. The V gene end was trimmed by 7 bases and the J gene end by 4 bases; junction bases not matched to a gene: 7. The CDR3 loop spans 15 amino acids. The germline V gene encodes CDR1 LGHNT and CDR2 FRNRAP. The CDR3 reads CASEPGQGARTEAFF. CDR3 sequence (DNA): TGTGCTAGTGAACCGGGACAGGGGGCCCGCACTGAAGCTTTCTTT. Based on the CDR3 plus reference TRBV12-5 and TRBJ1-1, the full variable domain is DARVTQTPRHKVTEMGQEVTMRCQPILGHNTVFWYRQTMMQGLELLAYFRNRAPLDDSGMPKDRFSAEMPDATLATLKIQPSEPRDSAVYFCASEPGQGARTEAFFGQGTRLTVV.

This clone was seen once. V and J are TRBV7-9 and TRBJ2-2; D possibly corresponds to TRBD2 (5 bases). Trimming removed 1 base from V and 6 bases from J, with 12 bases in between. The CDR3 consists of 15 residues. Germline CDR1 is SEHNR and CDR2 is FQNEAQ (reference sequence). CDR3 in amino acids: CASSLDGSSSGELFF. CDR3 nucleotides: TGTGCCAGCAGCTTAGATGGGAGTTCGTCCGGGGAGCTGTTTTTT.

This chain joins TRBV7-6 and TRBJ2-3; 7 bases match TRBD2. V was clipped by 4 bases and J by 3 bases; unmatched bases: 7. The germline gives CDR1 SGHVS, CDR2 FNYEAQ. The CDR3 runs 15 residues. DNA of the CDR3: TGTGCCAGCAGCTCGGGCGGGGAGGGGACAGATACGCAGTATTTT. Translating gives CASSSGGEGTDTQYF.

The chain couples TRBV5-5 to TRBJ2-7; D uncertain. Trimming stripped 4 bases from V and 3 bases from J, with 8 bases between. Germline CDR1 SGHKS, CDR2 YYEKEE (reference sequence). CDR3 size: 12 residues. The CDR3 nucleotides read TGTGCCAGCAGCACCCTAGGCTACGAGCAGTACTTC. Protein: CASSTLGYEQYF.

The chain has TRBV6-5 and TRBJ2-1; possibly TRBD2 for D (5 bases). Trimming removed 4 bases from V and 2 bases from J, with 9 bases in between. Germline V gene data show CDR1 as MNHEY and CDR2 as SVGAGI. The CDR3 has 14 residues. The CDR3 sequence is CASSSTGTYNEQFF. CDR3 DNA sequence: TGTGCCAGCAGTTCGACCGGGACCTACAATGAGCAGTTCTTC.

This sequence joins TRBV9 and TRBJ2-7; D gene uncertain. The CDR3 has 15 residues. The V end was cut by 0 bases, the J end by 0 bases, with 10 bases between. Germline CDR1 and CDR2: SGDLS and YYNGEE. CDR3 residues: CASSVGGLNSYEQYF. CDR3 coding DNA: TGTGCCAGCAGCGTAGGAGGTCTCAACTCCTACGAGCAGTACTTC.

The V gene is TRBV5-1, the J gene TRBJ2-2, with D possibly being TRBD1 (6 bases). This CDR3 comprises 17 residues. V gave up 0 bases and J gave up 1 base, with 13 bases separating them. The germline V gene encodes CDR1 SGHRS and CDR2 YFSETQ. The CDR3 DNA reads as TGCGCCAGCAGCTTGGCCCGGGACACCTGGAACACCGGGGAGCTGTTTTTT. Translating it yields CASSLARDTWNTGELFF.

This chain connects TRBV5-6 to TRBJ1-4; D perhaps matches TRBD1 (6 bases). Trimming stripped 1 base from V and 8 bases from J, with 15 bases between. The CDR3 length is 15 residues. CDR1 is SGHDT and CDR2 is YYEEEE in the germline V gene. This CDR3 reads CASSLRRGGGEKLFF. CDR3 nucleotide sequence: TGTGCCAGCAGCTTGCGCAGGGGCGGTGGCGAAAAACTGTTTTTT.

This clone is a singleton in its sample. The chain combines TRBV5-4 with TRBJ2-7, with D unresolved. The germline V gene encodes CDR1 SGHNT and CDR2 YYREEE (reference sequence). V lost 2 bases and J 0 bases, leaving 12 bases between the germline ends. The CDR3 is 15 residues long. Here the CDR3 reads CASSFNRVSSYEQYF. The DNA for the CDR3 is TGTGCCAGCAGCTTTAATCGGGTGAGCTCCTACGAGCAGTACTTC.

The rearrangement uses TRBV11-2 and TRBJ1-3; D is undetermined. Germline V gene sequence: CDR1 SGHAT, CDR2 FQNNGV. V was cut by 3 bases and J by 0 bases, with 9 bases left in between. The CDR3 contains 15 residues. The CDR3 DNA reads as TGTGCCAGCAGCTTTCCACAAGACTCTGGAAACACCATATATTTT. This codes for CASSFPQDSGNTIYF.

The chain recombines TRBV18 with TRBJ2-3; 7 nucleotides align to TRBD2. The V gene end was trimmed by 0 bases and the J gene end by 1 base; junction bases not matched to a gene: 4. This CDR3 has 16 residues. Germline values: CDR1 KGHSH, CDR2 LQKENI. CDR3 loop: CASSPPGLLRTDTQYF. CDR3 DNA sequence: TGTGCCAGCTCACCACCGGGACTACTTCGCACAGATACGCAGTATTTT.

This clone was found a few times. The V gene is TRBV6-4, the J gene TRBJ1-4; D remains ambiguous. V was cut by 0 bases and J by 0 bases, with 8 bases left in between. The germline V gene has CDR1 MRHNA and CDR2 SNTAGT. This CDR3 has 16 residues. CDR3 in amino acids: CASSDSQNATNEKLFF. The CDR3 DNA sequence: TGTGCCAGCAGTGACTCTCAGAATGCAACTAATGAAAAACTGTTTTTT.

This clone was observed a handful of times. The V gene is TRBV28, the J gene TRBJ2-1, with 7 bases lining up with TRBD2. V was pared by 6 bases and J by 10 bases, with 15 bases of the junction left unmatched. Germline CDR1 and CDR2: MDHEN and SYDVKM. CDR3 length: 15 residues. The CDR3 coding sequence is TGTGCCAGCAGATGGAGCGGGATCCTAGGGGAGGAGCAGTTCTTC. Residues: CASRWSGILGEEQFF.

This rearrangement joins TRBV5-4 to TRBJ2-7, with 9 positions matching TRBD2. This CDR3 is 14 amino acids long. Germline V gene sequence: CDR1 SGHNT, CDR2 YYREEE (reference sequence). Unmatched junction bases numbered 6, after V lost 4 bases and J lost 4 bases. This CDR3 is CASSLSGSGYEQYF. The CDR3 DNA reads as TGTGCCAGCAGCCTTAGCGGGAGCGGATACGAGCAGTACTTC. Full variable domain (rest looked up from reference TRBV5-4 and TRBJ2-7): ETGVTQSPTHLIKTRGQQVTLRCSSQSGHNTVSWYQQALGQGPQFIFQYYREEENGRGNFPPRFSGLQFPNYSSELNVNALELDDSALYLCASSLSGSGYEQYFGPGTRLTVT.

V gene TRBV2 combines with J gene TRBJ1-5; the match to TRBD1 covers 9 bases. This CDR3 region has 15 residues. V trimming: 6 bases; J trimming: 0 bases; junction bases outside the gene matches: 3. Germline assignment: CDR1 SNHLY and CDR2 FYNNEI. CDR3 in amino acids: CASRGQGYSNQPQHF. DNA for the CDR3: TGTGCCAGCAGGGGACAGGGTTATAGCAATCAGCCCCAGCATTTT.

The rearrangement uses TRBV10-3 and TRBJ1-2; D not certain. In germline, CDR1 is ENHRY, CDR2 SYGVKD. CDR3 length equals 15 residues. V lost 3 bases and J lost 7, with 18 bases in between. The CDR3 nucleotides are TGTGCCATCAGTGACTCCGATGTGAGGCCCGGTGGCTACACCTTC. Amino acids: CAISDSDVRPGGYTF.

The chain couples TRBV5-3 to TRBJ1-2, with a tentative D call TRBD1 (6 bases). TRBV5-3 is given ORF status, its function remaining uncertain. This CDR3 comprises 15 residues. The V end was cut by 8 bases, the J end by 4 bases, with 21 bases between. The CDR3 is CARRGSSARTYGYTF. The CDR3 bases are TGTGCCAGGAGGGGGTCCTCGGCGCGTACCTATGGCTACACCTTC.

The chain uses TRBV9 and TRBJ2-1, with 7 bases identical to TRBD2. V lost 0 bases and J lost 6; bases outside the gene matches: 6. The germline gives CDR1 SGDLS, CDR2 YYNGEE. This CDR3 has 15 residues. This CDR3 reads CASSVGGGSPNEQFF. The CDR3 region has the DNA TGTGCCAGCAGCGTAGGGGGCGGGAGTCCCAATGAGCAGTTCTTC.

This chain joins TRBV30 and TRBJ2-1, with TRBD2 as a possible D gene (5 bases). This CDR3 is 12 amino acids long. CDR1 and CDR2 from the germline V gene are GTSNPN and SVGIG (reference sequence). Trimming pared 3 bases from V and 10 bases from J, leaving 13 bases between. This CDR3 is CAWSPAPGEQFF. The CDR3 DNA follows: TGTGCCTGGAGCCCGGCCCCGGGAGAGCAGTTCTTC.

This sequence joins TRBV10-2 and TRBJ1-1; TRBD1 matches 8 bases. After removal of 6 bases from V and 5 bases from J, the junction contained 11 bases not matched to a gene. Per germline, CDR1 WSHSY and CDR2 SAAADI. This CDR3 comprises 15 residues. The CDR3 here is CASRPPQGAGTEAFF. As DNA, the CDR3 is TGCGCCAGCAGGCCACCTCAGGGGGCAGGGACTGAAGCTTTCTTT.

The chain employs TRBV30 and TRBJ2-3, with 9 bases identical to TRBD1. Germline V gene lookup returns CDR1 GTSNPN and CDR2 SVGIG (reference sequence). The CDR3 covers 12 residues. V lost 6 bases to trimming and J lost 12 bases; unmatched junction nucleotides: 10. The DNA for the CDR3 is TGTGCCTGTTATAACCGGGACAGGGTACAGTATTTT. Its translation: CACYNRDRVQYF.